Below, 21 T cell receptor beta chains from the same sample are listed, as sequenced in a study of beta chain features in type 1 diabetes. Sequencing targeted expressed TCRB transcripts, as all isolated RNA had been reverse transcribed. Sequencing was performed with immunoSEQ multiplex PCR; in TCRdb, only in-frame clones are kept and a portion is missing. The repertoire holds fewer than 350,000 clones, with 14% to 15% as singletons. Study-level results: Significant though moderate, a shortening of TCRB CDR3s appeared in all four CD4+ subsets of Type 1 diabetes patients.

Their recognized antigens are unknown. Material: naive CD4+ T cells from blood. These receptors all come from a man younger than 30 with type 1 diabetes.

The chain employs TRBV5-1 and TRBJ2-7; D is possibly TRBD2 (5 bases). V was pared by 6 bases and J by 3 bases, with 19 bases between. The germline gives CDR1 SGHRS, CDR2 YFSETQ. The CDR3 spans 15 residues. The CDR3 reads CASKGDNFGVYEQYF. DNA for the CDR3: TGCGCCAGCAAGGGAGACAATTTCGGGGTCTACGAGCAGTACTTC.

The chain recombines TRBV28 with TRBJ1-2, with D possibly TRBD1 on 6 matching bases. Germline lookup yields CDR1 MDHEN and CDR2 SYDVKM. The CDR3 contains 17 residues. Between the trimmed V and J ends, which lost 3 bases and 1 base, there was a span of 18 bases. The chain's CDR3 is CASSFSFRDTDNYGYTF. CDR3 DNA sequence: TGTGCCAGCAGTTTTTCCTTCCGGGACACGGATAACTATGGCTACACCTTC.

The chain carries TRBV7-2 and TRBJ2-1; D remains ambiguous. The CDR3 has 12 residues. Germline CDR1 and CDR2: SGHTA and FQGNSA. V was pared by 0 bases and J by 8 bases, with 5 bases between. The CDR3 here is CASSLAPYEQFF. The CDR3 nucleotides are TGTGCCAGCAGCTTAGCTCCGTATGAGCAGTTCTTC.

The sample holds a few counts of this clone. J is TRBJ1-3 and V is TRBV30; weak D call: TRBD1 (5 bases). Trimming stripped 0 bases from V and 1 base from J, with 7 bases between. There are 14 residues in the CDR3. Germline loops: CDR1 GTSNPN, CDR2 SVGIG (reference sequence). The CDR3 loop is CAWSVKGSGNTIYF. The CDR3 DNA reads as TGTGCCTGGAGTGTAAAGGGGTCTGGAAACACCATATATTTT.

This clone was picked up a small number of times. This chain connects TRBV7-2 to TRBJ2-1, with TRBD2 as a possible D gene (6 bases). The germline CDR1 and CDR2 sequences are SGHTA and FQGNSA. CDR3 length equals 15 residues. The germline V and J ends were trimmed by 0 bases and 8 bases, with 14 bases remaining between them. CDR3 region: CASSLARTIAYEQFF. CDR3 coding DNA: TGTGCCAGCAGCTTAGCGAGGACTATAGCATATGAGCAGTTCTTC. The full variable domain, its missing parts supplied by reference TRBV7-2 and TRBJ2-1, is GAGVSQSPSNKVTEKGKDVELRCDPISGHTALYWYRQSLGQGLEFLIYFQGNSAPDKSGLPSDRFSAERTGGSVSTLTIQRTQQEDSAVYLCASSLARTIAYEQFFGPGTRLTVL.

The chain is built from TRBV2 and TRBJ2-7; no clear D gene. Germline CDR1 SNHLY, CDR2 FYNNEI. This CDR3 region has 13 residues. The ends were cut back, 4 bases at V and 2 bases at J, with 9 bases in the middle. The CDR3 reads CASSGQKTYEQYF. The CDR3 region has the DNA TGTGCCAGCAGTGGGCAGAAGACCTACGAGCAGTACTTC.

This chain connects TRBV29-1 to TRBJ2-5, with 10 bases matching TRBD2. The CDR3 has 14 amino acids. V lost 6 bases and J lost 4; bases outside the gene matches: 8. Looked up from germline, CDR1 is SQVTM and CDR2 is ANQGSEA. The CDR3 region is CSVITSGAGETQYF. In nucleotides, the CDR3 is TGCAGCGTCATAACTAGCGGGGCCGGAGAGACCCAGTACTTC.

This clone has more than one count but fewer than ten. V is TRBV21-1 and J is TRBJ2-3; the table assigns TRBD2, which was not confirmed against the DNA. TRBV21-1 is labeled a pseudogene. This CDR3 is 14 amino acids long. For the CDR3, the DNA is TGTGCCAGCAGCAAGAGATCTAGCACAGATACGCAGTATTTT. As protein: CASSKRSSTDTQYF.

This clone was observed a few times. V gene TRBV11-2 combines with J gene TRBJ2-7, with TRBD2 identical over 9 bases. The CDR3 has 15 amino acids. The junction had 11 bases not matched to a gene; V was cut back by 6 bases and J by 5 bases. Germline CDR1 and CDR2: SGHAT and FQNNGV. The CDR3 DNA sequence: TGTGCCAGCAGACGACTAGCGGAGCCATCGGACGAGCAGTACTTC. It codes for CASRRLAEPSDEQYF.

This clone was counted only a few times. V is TRBV9 and J is TRBJ1-2, with D hard to call. Between the trimmed V and J ends, which lost 3 bases and 4 bases, there was a span of 10 bases. The CDR3 extends over 13 amino acids. Germline assignment: CDR1 SGDLS and CDR2 YYNGEE. Here the CDR3 reads CASSDEVTYGYTF. CDR3 bases: TGTGCCAGCAGCGATGAGGTGACCTATGGCTACACCTTC.

There are a few counts of this clone. V and J are TRBV9 and TRBJ2-3; the D gene is possibly TRBD2 (5 bases). V gave up 5 bases and J gave up 3 bases, with 7 bases separating them. The CDR3 sequence is 12 residues long. Germline V gives CDR1 SGDLS, CDR2 YYNGEE. CDR3 amino acids: CASRRGTDTQYF. CDR3 nucleotide sequence: TGTGCCAGCAGACGGGGTACAGATACGCAGTATTTT.

This clone was seen more than once but under ten times. The sample carries other DNA sequences with the same CDR3. The chain joins TRBV28 to TRBJ2-7; 9 bases align to TRBD2. Per germline, CDR1 MDHEN and CDR2 SYDVKM. V was pared by 5 bases and J by 0 bases, with 2 bases of the junction left unmatched. The CDR3 length is 14 residues. CDR3 region: CASSVTSGSYEQYF. CDR3 sequence (DNA): TGTGCCAGCAGTGTGACTAGCGGCTCCTACGAGCAGTACTTC.

J is TRBJ2-3 and V is TRBV30, with D perhaps matching TRBD2 (5 bases). V was cut by 4 bases and J by 4 bases, with 12 bases left in between. The CDR3 is made up of 13 amino acids. CDR1 and CDR2 (germline): GTSNPN, SVGIG (reference sequence). CDR3 in DNA: TGTGCCTGGATTGGTCTGGAGGCAGATACGCAGTATTTT. Amino acid sequence: CAWIGLEADTQYF.

This rearrangement joins TRBV11-2 to TRBJ2-3, with 9 bases fitting TRBD2. The CDR3 consists of 15 residues. J gave up 4 bases and V 8 bases, and 10 bases lay outside the gene matches. CDR1 SGHAT and CDR2 FQNNGV come from the germline V gene. CDR3 region: CASGQRGDLADTQYF. The CDR3 bases are TGTGCCAGCGGACAGCGGGGGGACCTCGCAGATACGCAGTATTTT.

The chain has TRBV2 and TRBJ2-7, with 7 bases that match TRBD1. Per germline, CDR1 SNHLY and CDR2 FYNNEI. J gave up 1 base and V 6 bases, and 9 bases lay outside the gene matches. The CDR3 is made up of 15 amino acids. This chain's CDR3 is CASRRGQNRSYEQYF. DNA for the CDR3: TGTGCCAGCAGGAGGGGACAGAATCGTTCCTACGAGCAGTACTTC.

As for this clone: The sample carries other DNA sequences with the same CDR3. V is TRBV30 and J is TRBJ1-2; D is undetermined. Germline lookup yields CDR1 GTSNPN and CDR2 SVGIG (reference sequence). The V and J ends lost 3 bases and 4 bases respectively, with 9 bases between them. CDR3 length: 12 amino acids. For the CDR3, the DNA is TGTGCCTGGAGCGCCGGCGGCTATGGCTACACCTTC. Protein product: CAWSAGGYGYTF.

J is TRBJ2-5 and V is TRBV25-1; 8 bases agree with TRBD1. This CDR3 comprises 13 residues. The germline V gene encodes CDR1 MGHDK and CDR2 SYGVNS. With V trimmed by 4 bases and J by 3 bases, 1 base remained unmatched. The CDR3 loop is CASSADREETQYF. The CDR3 DNA sequence: TGTGCCAGCAGTGCGGACAGGGAAGAGACCCAGTACTTC.

This clone was recorded a few times. The chain recombines TRBV9 with TRBJ2-3, with no clear D. V was pared by 9 bases and J by 9 bases, with 8 bases between. This CDR3 region has 9 residues. From germline, CDR1 is SGDLS and CDR2 YYNGEE. The CDR3 DNA sequence: TGTGCCACCCCGCGCACGCAGTATTTT. Translation gives CATPRTQYF.

A few counts support this clone. The chain carries TRBV2 and TRBJ2-4; D is ambiguous. CDR1 and CDR2 from the germline V gene are SNHLY and FYNNEI. This CDR3 spans 17 amino acids. Trimming left V 9 bases short and J 0 bases short, with 21 bases between. The CDR3 DNA reads TGTGCCAGGTACCGCTTGGCGGAGACCATAGCCAAAAACATTCAGTACTTC. It encodes CARYRLAETIAKNIQYF.

This clone has more than one count but fewer than ten. This chain connects TRBV11-2 to TRBJ2-1; no clear D. The CDR3 totals 10 residues. The germline CDR1 and CDR2 sequences are SGHAT and FQNNGV. V lost 5 bases to trimming and J lost 7 bases, with 3 bases between them. The CDR3 reads CASSINEQFF. The CDR3 coding sequence is TGTGCCAGCAGCATAAATGAGCAGTTCTTC.

The chain joins TRBV28 to TRBJ2-5; a weak D match, TRBD1 (5 bases). The CDR3 extends over 14 amino acids. In germline, CDR1 is MDHEN, CDR2 SYDVKM. V lost 3 bases, J lost 1 base, and 9 bases lay in between. CDR3 region: CASSLTAVQETQYF. Here the CDR3 DNA reads TGTGCCAGCAGTTTGACAGCAGTCCAAGAGACCCAGTACTTC.